These 12 T cell receptor beta chains were sequenced from one sample in a study of follicular helper T cells after annual influenza vaccination. As for time point: 2014-2015 season, 7 days after vaccination. The repertoire was sequenced with immunoSEQ multiplex PCR; TCRdb's copy has only in-frame clones and lacks some. Among around 15,000 clones, about 88% were seen once, and the ten largest hold approximately 1.2%. The sequencing here drew on CXCR5+ CD38- circulating T follicular helper cells from blood, taken 7 days after influenza vaccination. The subset: circulating Tfh, non-naive CD4+CXCR5+PD-1+ (ICOS+CD38+ or ICOS-CD38-). The receptors here all came from an adult who received the influenza vaccine.

This clone was counted a single time. V is TRBV19 and J is TRBJ2-1; D is ambiguous. The V gene lost 1 base and the J gene lost 4 bases, with 5 bases spanning the gap. CDR3 length: 13 amino acids. In germline, CDR1 is LNHDA, CDR2 SQIVND (reference sequence). The CDR3 DNA is TGTGCCAGTAGTATAGTTGCGTACAATGAGCAGTTCTTC. Residues: CASSIVAYNEQFF.

This chain connects TRBV30 to TRBJ2-7; D is unclear. CDR3 length equals 12 residues. V lost 2 bases and J 2 bases, leaving 7 bases between the germline ends. Germline CDR1 and CDR2: GTSNPN and SVGIG (reference sequence). As DNA, the CDR3 is TGTGCCTGGAGTTCGAGTACCTACGAGCAGTACTTC. Translation: CAWSSSTYEQYF.

The rearrangement joins TRBV7-6 to TRBJ2-3; 7 positions match TRBD2. V dropped 5 bases and J dropped 2; count of bases not matched to a gene: 7. The CDR3 is 15 residues long. Per the germline V gene, CDR1 is SGHVS and CDR2 is FNYEAQ. The CDR3 region has the DNA TGTGCCAGCAGCCCCGGGGGGACTTTCACAGATACGCAGTATTTT. Its protein product is CASSPGGTFTDTQYF.

The gene calls are TRBV28 and TRBJ1-5, with a weak D call TRBD1 (5 bases). Trimming removed 3 bases at V and 3 bases at J, with 15 bases between. Germline CDR1 MDHEN, CDR2 SYDVKM. The CDR3 runs 16 residues. CDR3 residues: CASSFQGALYNQPQHF. In nucleotides, the CDR3 is TGTGCCAGCAGTTTTCAGGGTGCCCTATACAATCAGCCCCAGCATTTT.

This clone turned up a few times. The V and J genes are TRBV7-8 and TRBJ1-3; D is unclear. The CDR3 contains 11 residues. The germline V gene encodes CDR1 SGHVS and CDR2 FQNEAQ. V was clipped by 3 bases and J by 8 bases, with 5 bases between them. The CDR3, as DNA: TGTGCCAGCAGCTTGGAGGACACCATATATTTT. Translation: CASSLEDTIYF.

This rearrangement joins TRBV6-6 to TRBJ1-6; 7 nucleotides line up with TRBD1. The CDR3 runs 15 residues. V shed 4 bases, J shed 7 bases, and the junction held 7 bases outside the gene matches. Germline-derived CDR1 and CDR2 are MNHNY and SVGAGI (reference sequence). The CDR3 DNA reads TGTGCCAGCAGTTTAGACGGGACAGCCAATTCACCCCTCCACTTT. The encoded protein is CASSLDGTANSPLHF.

The CDR3 sequence is CASSQDRSGTQYF. The CDR3 nucleotides are TGTGCCAGCAGCCAAGACAGATCGGGGACCCAGTACTTC. The rearrangement joins TRBV14 to TRBJ2-5; the D is unclear. The CDR3 contains 13 residues. Germline loops: CDR1 SGHDN, CDR2 FVKESK. Between the trimmed V and J ends, which lost 0 bases and 7 bases, there was a span of 9 bases.

The chain carries TRBV10-2 and TRBJ1-2; D ambiguous. The CDR3 contains 15 residues. V shed 2 bases and J shed 1 base, with 11 bases lying between them. Germline CDR1 reads WSHSY; CDR2 reads SAAADI. Written as DNA, the CDR3 is TGCGCCAGCAGTGAGGCGGAGCTCCATAACTATGGCTACACCTTC. Its protein product is CASSEAELHNYGYTF.

This clone was recorded only once. V and J are TRBV11-2 and TRBJ1-1, with 8 bases fitting TRBD1. The germline gives CDR1 SGHAT, CDR2 FQNNGV. Unmatched junction bases numbered 2, after V lost 3 bases and J lost 5 bases. The CDR3 runs to 13 residues. The CDR3: CASSLDRVTEAFF. In DNA, the CDR3 is TGTGCCAGCAGCTTGGACAGGGTGACTGAAGCTTTCTTT.

The chain links TRBV5-1 to TRBJ1-1; the match to TRBD1 covers 7 bases. The length of the CDR3 is 14 residues. With V trimmed by 4 bases and J by 1 base, 4 bases remained unmatched. Germline values: CDR1 SGHRS, CDR2 YFSETQ. CDR3 residues: CASSLGQENTEAFF. The CDR3 DNA reads TGCGCCAGCAGCCTAGGACAGGAGAACACTGAAGCTTTCTTT.

This clone is a singleton in its sample. V is TRBV7-3 and J is TRBJ2-2; 7 nucleotides line up with TRBD1. The junction had 2 bases not matched to a gene; V was cut back by 5 bases and J by 2 bases. CDR1 is SGHTA, CDR2 FQGTGA, per germline. The CDR3 runs 14 residues. CDR3 coding DNA: TGTGCCAGCAGCCGACAGGGAAACACCGGGGAGCTGTTTTTT. Protein sequence: CASSRQGNTGELFF.

J is TRBJ2-1 and V is TRBV10-3; TRBD2 agrees at 8 bases. The germline V gene encodes CDR1 ENHRY and CDR2 SYGVKD. The trim removed 11 bases at V and 11 bases at J, leaving 14 bases unmatched. This CDR3 region has 13 residues. CDR3 in amino acids: CASGGGSGEKQFF. CDR3 sequence (DNA): TGTGCCTCGGGGGGGGGTTCAGGAGAGAAGCAGTTCTTC.